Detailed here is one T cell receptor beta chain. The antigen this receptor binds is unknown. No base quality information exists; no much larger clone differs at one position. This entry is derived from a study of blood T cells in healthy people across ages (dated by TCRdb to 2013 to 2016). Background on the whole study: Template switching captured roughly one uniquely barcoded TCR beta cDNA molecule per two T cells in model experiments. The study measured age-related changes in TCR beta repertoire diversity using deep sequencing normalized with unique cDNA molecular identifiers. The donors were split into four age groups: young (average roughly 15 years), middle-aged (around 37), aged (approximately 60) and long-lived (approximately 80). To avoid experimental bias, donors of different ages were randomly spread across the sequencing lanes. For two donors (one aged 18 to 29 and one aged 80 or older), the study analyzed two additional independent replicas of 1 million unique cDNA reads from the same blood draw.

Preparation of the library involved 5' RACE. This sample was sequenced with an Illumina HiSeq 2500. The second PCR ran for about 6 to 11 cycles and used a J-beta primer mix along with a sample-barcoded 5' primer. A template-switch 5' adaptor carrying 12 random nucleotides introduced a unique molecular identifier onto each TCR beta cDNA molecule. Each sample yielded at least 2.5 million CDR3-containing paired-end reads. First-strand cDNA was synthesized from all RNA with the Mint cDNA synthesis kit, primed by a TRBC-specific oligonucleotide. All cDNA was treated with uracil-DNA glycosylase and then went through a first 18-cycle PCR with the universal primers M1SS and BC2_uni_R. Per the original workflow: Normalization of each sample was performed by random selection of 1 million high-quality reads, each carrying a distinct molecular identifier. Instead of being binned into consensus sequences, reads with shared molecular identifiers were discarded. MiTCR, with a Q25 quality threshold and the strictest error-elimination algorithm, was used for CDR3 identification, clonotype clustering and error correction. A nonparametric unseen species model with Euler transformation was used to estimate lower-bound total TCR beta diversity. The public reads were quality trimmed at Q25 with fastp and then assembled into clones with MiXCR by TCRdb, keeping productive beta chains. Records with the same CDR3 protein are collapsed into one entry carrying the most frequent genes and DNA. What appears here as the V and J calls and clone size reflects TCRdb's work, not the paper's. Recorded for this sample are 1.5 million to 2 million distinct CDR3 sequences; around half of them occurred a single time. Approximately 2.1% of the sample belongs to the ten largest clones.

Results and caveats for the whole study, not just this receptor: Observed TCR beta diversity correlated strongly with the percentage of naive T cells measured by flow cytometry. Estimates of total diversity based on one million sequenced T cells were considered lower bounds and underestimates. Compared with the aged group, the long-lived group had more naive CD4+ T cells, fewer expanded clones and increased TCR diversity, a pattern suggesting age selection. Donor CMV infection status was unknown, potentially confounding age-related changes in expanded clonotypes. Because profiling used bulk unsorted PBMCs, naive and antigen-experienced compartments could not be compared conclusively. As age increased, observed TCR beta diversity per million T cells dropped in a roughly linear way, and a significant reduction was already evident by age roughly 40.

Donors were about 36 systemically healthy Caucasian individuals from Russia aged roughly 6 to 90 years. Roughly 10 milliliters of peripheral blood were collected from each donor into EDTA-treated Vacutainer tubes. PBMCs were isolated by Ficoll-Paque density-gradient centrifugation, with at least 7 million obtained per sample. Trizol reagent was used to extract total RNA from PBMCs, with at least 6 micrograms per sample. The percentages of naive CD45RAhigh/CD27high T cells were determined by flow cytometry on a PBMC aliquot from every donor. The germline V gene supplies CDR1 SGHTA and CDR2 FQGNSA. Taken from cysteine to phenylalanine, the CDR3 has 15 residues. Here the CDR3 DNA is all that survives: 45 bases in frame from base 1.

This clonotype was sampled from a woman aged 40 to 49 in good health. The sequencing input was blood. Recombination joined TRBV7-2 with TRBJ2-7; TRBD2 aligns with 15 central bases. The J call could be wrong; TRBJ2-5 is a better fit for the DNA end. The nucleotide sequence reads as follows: TGTGCCAGCAGCCAAGGGACTAGCGGGGGGTTGACCCAGTACTTC. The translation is CASSQGTSGGLTQYF.